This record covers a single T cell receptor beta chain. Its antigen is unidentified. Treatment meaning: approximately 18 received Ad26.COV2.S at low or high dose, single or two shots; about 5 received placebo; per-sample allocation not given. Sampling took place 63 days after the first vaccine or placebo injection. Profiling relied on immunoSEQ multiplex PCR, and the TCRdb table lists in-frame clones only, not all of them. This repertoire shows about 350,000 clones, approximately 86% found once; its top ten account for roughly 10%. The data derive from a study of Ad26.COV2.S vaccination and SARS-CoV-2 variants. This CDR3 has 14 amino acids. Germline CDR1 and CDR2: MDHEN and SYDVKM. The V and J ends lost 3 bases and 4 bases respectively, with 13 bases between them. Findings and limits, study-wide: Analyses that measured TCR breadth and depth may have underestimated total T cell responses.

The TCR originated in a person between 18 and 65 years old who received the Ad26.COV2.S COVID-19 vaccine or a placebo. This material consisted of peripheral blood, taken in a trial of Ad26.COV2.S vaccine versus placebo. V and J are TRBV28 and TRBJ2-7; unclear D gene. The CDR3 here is CASSLGRNTYEQYF. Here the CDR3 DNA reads TGTGCCAGCAGTTTGGGCAGAAATACATACGAGCAGTACTTC.